This T cell receptor (beta chain) was recorded in a study of regulatory T cells in long-lasting Graves disease. Broader study findings: Researchers examined only peripheral blood and not thyroid tissue. There was favoring of TRBV28, TRBJ1-2 and TRBJ2-5 in persistent disease. Possibly, too few samples lowered accuracy.

TCR beta libraries were built with iRepertoire HTBI primers and Arm-PCR of CDR3 regions. In TCRdb, the multiplex PCR reads were re-called with MiXCR into one record per CDR3 protein. This table has about 660,000 distinct CDR3 sequences, around 30% appearing once. V shed 0 bases and J shed 1 base, with 9 bases lying between them. The germline V gene has CDR1 SGHAT and CDR2 FQNNGV. The CDR3 consists of 15 residues. The time point is: persistent/refractory GD, antithyroid drugs over 5 years with positive TRAb. PBMCs provided the RNA from which the TCR library was made. The peripheral blood volume drawn was around 10 milliliters, and it was collected into EDTA tubes. With respect to this clonotype: What it recognizes is unknown.

The source material was peripheral blood mononuclear cells (PBMCs), sampled when the disease was refractory, from a patient treated with antithyroid drugs. The chain joins TRBV11-2 to TRBJ2-5; the D gene could be TRBD1 or TRBD2 (5 bases each). This TCR came from a female donor with Graves disease. The CDR3 region is CASSLDPGTQETQYF. The CDR3 bases are TGTGCCAGCAGCTTAGATCCAGGGACCCAAGAGACCCAGTACTTC.